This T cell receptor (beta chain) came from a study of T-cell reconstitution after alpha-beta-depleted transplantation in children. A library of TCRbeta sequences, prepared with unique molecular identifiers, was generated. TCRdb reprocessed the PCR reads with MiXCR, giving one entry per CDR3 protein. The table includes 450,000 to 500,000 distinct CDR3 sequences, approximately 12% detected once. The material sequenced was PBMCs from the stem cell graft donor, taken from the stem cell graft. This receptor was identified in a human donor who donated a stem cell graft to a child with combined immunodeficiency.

CDR3: CASSLDSGGTYNEQFF. The CDR3 DNA is TGTGCCAGCAGCTTGGATAGTGGCGGGACCTACAATGAGCAGTTCTTC. The rearrangement joins TRBV5-6 to TRBJ2-1; possible D gene TRBD2, 6 bases. The CDR3 is made up of 16 amino acids. Trimming took 0 bases from V and 2 from J, leaving 12 bases between them. Germline CDR1 is SGHDT and CDR2 is YYEEEE.